This T cell receptor beta chain was sequenced during a study of cytomegalovirus exposure and HLA in healthy donors. Study summary: The 120 or so validation repertoires were produced on the same platform as the approximately 670 repertoires of the first cohort. This was reported in a later analysis.

Study-level points and caveats: Most sequenced TCRs were rare (though some public TCRs occurred in many donors).

Here immunoSEQ multiplex PCR was the method, and the copy in TCRdb shows in-frame clones only, minus some. In the table there are tens of thousands of clones, about 89% of which are singletons. Germline V gene data show CDR1 as MNHEY and CDR2 as SMNVEV (reference sequence). The CDR3 has 16 amino acids. Trimming removed 5 bases from V and 6 bases from J, with 19 bases in between. With respect to this clone: Its antigen is unidentified.

This clonotype originated in a man younger than 35 in good health and CMV-seronegative. The sequenced material came from PBMCs. The rearrangement joins TRBV27 to TRBJ2-2; a possible D gene is TRBD1 (5 bases). In DNA form, the CDR3 reads TGTGCCAGCAGTCCCCCCAGGGCAGATTATGCCGGGGAGCTGTTTTTT. It translates to CASSPPRADYAGELFF.